A single sample gave rise to the 22 T cell receptor beta chains below, sequenced in a study of blood T cells in healthy people across ages. A second PCR of 7 to 11 cycles used a sample-barcoded 5' primer and a J-beta primer mix. TCRdb re-called the 5' RACE reads through MiXCR, storing one row per CDR3 protein. Seen here are 2 million or so distinct CDR3 sequences, around half observed once, and the top ten hold approximately 2.1%. Sequencing input: blood. These receptors all come from a woman in her thirties or forties in good health.

The count of this clonotype is one. The chain combines TRBV7-6 with TRBJ2-2; D ambiguous. The germline V and J ends were trimmed by 5 bases and 6 bases, with 10 bases remaining between them. Per germline, CDR1 SGHVS and CDR2 FNYEAQ. This CDR3 has 13 amino acids. CDR3 loop: CASSPFDAGELFF. In DNA form, the CDR3 reads TGTGCCAGCAGCCCCTTCGATGCCGGGGAGCTGTTTTTT.

This clonotype was found a few times. V is TRBV5-1 and J is TRBJ2-5; 9 nucleotides line up with TRBD2. This CDR3 is 19 amino acids long. CDR1 and CDR2 (germline): SGHRS, YFSETQ. V shed 1 base and J 1 base; nucleotides not matched to a gene: 14. CDR3 coding DNA: TGCGCCAGCAGCTTGTCGCCGGGACTAGCCAATACAATCCAAGAGACCCAGTACTTC. It translates to CASSLSPGLANTIQETQYF.

The rearrangement links TRBV7-2 to TRBJ1-2; D perhaps matches TRBD1 (5 bases). This CDR3 region has 15 residues. Trimming removed 2 bases from V and 8 bases from J, with 18 bases in between. Germline V CDR1 and CDR2: SGHTA, FQGNSA. The DNA of the CDR3 is TGTGCCAGCAGCTTACCCCGGGGCAGGGTAGACGGCTACACCTTC. Translating it yields CASSLPRGRVDGYTF.

This clonotype was seen a few times. The chain carries TRBV20-1 and TRBJ2-7; D is unresolved. The CDR3 loop spans 14 amino acids. With 1 base removed from V and 0 bases from J, the gap between germline ends came to 10 bases. Germline loops: CDR1 DFQATT, CDR2 SNEGSKA (reference sequence). The CDR3 loop is CSARGTTSSYEQYF. The CDR3 bases are TGCAGTGCTAGAGGGACCACAAGCTCCTACGAGCAGTACTTC.

The rearrangement uses TRBV20-1 and TRBJ2-1; TRBD2 agrees at 8 bases. The CDR3 is 13 residues long. V shed 3 bases and J 5 bases; nucleotides not matched to a gene: 3. Germline CDR1 is DFQATT and CDR2 is SNEGSKA (reference sequence). The CDR3 spells CSARGRGDNEQFF. CDR3 nucleotide sequence: TGCAGTGCTAGGGGGCGGGGGGACAATGAGCAGTTCTTC.

This clonotype was seen a handful of times. The chain has TRBV5-6 and TRBJ1-1; 11 bases match TRBD1. Germline CDR1 is SGHDT and CDR2 is YYEEEE. V lost 4 bases, J lost 8 bases, and 4 bases stayed unmatched. This CDR3 region has 13 residues. The CDR3 loop reads CASSTGQGAEAFF. In nucleotides, the CDR3 is TGTGCCAGCAGCACTGGACAGGGGGCAGAAGCTTTCTTT.

This clonotype was counted between two and nine times. The chain recombines TRBV6-6 with TRBJ1-5; D ambiguous. Germline CDR1 reads MNHNY; CDR2 reads SVGAGI (reference sequence). The CDR3 is made up of 14 amino acids. Trimming took off 2 bases at V and 3 bases at J, with 8 bases between the two ends. Here the CDR3 DNA reads TGTGCCAGCAGTTACGGGCAGGCCAATCAGCCCCAGCATTTT. This gives the protein CASSYGQANQPQHF.

The V gene is TRBV20-1, the J gene TRBJ1-4, with D tentatively TRBD1 (6 bases). The CDR3 consists of 11 residues. Germline values: CDR1 DFQATT, CDR2 SNEGSKA (reference sequence). The V gene lost 6 bases and the J gene lost 7 bases, with 9 bases spanning the gap. CDR3 nucleotide sequence: TGCAGTGCCAGGGGTCCTGAAAAACTGTTTTTT. It translates to CSARGPEKLFF.

This rearrangement joins TRBV6-6 to TRBJ1-6; 8 bases agree with TRBD1. Per the germline V gene, CDR1 is MNHNY and CDR2 is SVGAGI (reference sequence). The CDR3 covers 15 residues. J gave up 6 bases and V 8 bases, and 9 bases lay outside the gene matches. CDR3 DNA sequence: TGTGCCAGCTGCCCTCCGACAGGGGCTAATTCACCCCTCCACTTT. This sequence encodes CASCPPTGANSPLHF.

The rearrangement links TRBV12-3 or TRBV12-4 to TRBJ2-7; 8 nucleotides agree with TRBD1. The J call is in doubt because the DNA end fits TRBJ2-5 better. The CDR3 loop spans 16 amino acids. CDR3 nucleotide sequence: TGTGCCAGCAGTTTCCGGACAGGGATAGGAAGGGAGACCCAGTACTTC. Its protein is CASSFRTGIGRETQYF.

In its sample, this clonotype was seen a few times. This rearrangement joins TRBV6-2 or TRBV6-3 to TRBJ2-1; no definite D call. This CDR3 comprises 14 residues. The germline CDR1 and CDR2 sequences are MNHEY and SVGEGT. Trimming pared 2 bases from V and 6 bases from J, leaving 11 bases between. The CDR3 spells CASSYASLGNEQFF. As DNA, the CDR3 is TGTGCCAGCAGTTACGCGAGTCTGGGCAATGAGCAGTTCTTC.

The chain couples TRBV7-8 to TRBJ2-3, with D hard to call. The CDR3 spans 15 residues. In germline, CDR1 is SGHVS, CDR2 FQNEAQ. Between the trimmed V and J ends, which lost 0 bases and 1 base, there was a span of 8 bases. For the CDR3, the DNA is TGTGCCAGCAGCTTAGCGCGGCAGGGCACAGATACGCAGTATTTT. It codes for CASSLARQGTDTQYF.

The rearrangement links TRBV7-9 to TRBJ2-7; D uncertain. With 4 bases removed from V and 3 bases from J, the gap between germline ends came to 10 bases. The CDR3 covers 13 residues. Germline-derived CDR1 and CDR2 are SEHNR and FQNEAQ (reference sequence). This CDR3 is CASSYNPGYEQYF. The DNA for the CDR3 is TGTGCCAGCAGCTACAACCCGGGCTACGAGCAGTACTTC.

The rearrangement links TRBV11-2 to TRBJ2-7, with 8 bases matching TRBD2. The DNA end favors TRBJ2-5, so the J call may be wrong. Per germline, CDR1 SGHAT and CDR2 FQNNGV. The CDR3 runs to 14 residues. The CDR3 reads CASSTMTSVETQYF. The DNA of the CDR3 is TGTGCCAGCAGCACCATGACTAGCGTGGAGACCCAGTACTTC.

This clonotype was seen a single time. The chain joins TRBV7-9 to TRBJ2-1; TRBD2 agrees at 7 bases. The V gene's germline CDR1 is SEHNR and CDR2 FQNEAQ (reference sequence). The CDR3 is 18 amino acids. The junction had 17 bases not matched to a gene; V was cut back by 5 bases and J by 4 bases. Here the CDR3 reads CASSGGALGMGGYNEQFF. In DNA form, the CDR3 reads TGTGCCAGCAGCGGAGGAGCCCTAGGGATGGGGGGGTACAATGAGCAGTTCTTC.

This clonotype was counted between two and nine times. V gene TRBV5-1 combines with J gene TRBJ2-3, with a possible D match to TRBD2 (5 bases). The CDR3 spans 15 residues. The germline V gene encodes CDR1 SGHRS and CDR2 YFSETQ. V lost 4 bases and J 4 bases, leaving 16 bases between the germline ends. CDR3 bases: TGCGCCAGCAGCACTAGTAGGGTCTCCCCAGATACGCAGTATTTT. Protein: CASSTSRVSPDTQYF. Complete variable domain (other parts from reference TRBV5-1 and TRBJ2-3): KAGVTQTPRYLIKTRGQQVTLSCSPISGHRSVSWYQQTPGQGLQFLFEYFSETQRNKGNFPGRFSGRQFSNSRSEMNVSTLELGDSALYLCASSTSRVSPDTQYFGPGTRLTVL.

The rearrangement uses TRBV28 and TRBJ2-7, with D hard to call. The germline CDR1 and CDR2 sequences are MDHEN and SYDVKM. CDR3 length equals 11 residues. V lost 6 bases to trimming and J lost 6 bases, with 9 bases between them. In DNA, the CDR3 is TGTGCCAGCAGCAGGAATAGCGAGCAGTACTTC. Residues: CASSRNSEQYF.

The V gene is TRBV4-2, the J gene TRBJ1-2; D possibly corresponds to TRBD1 (6 bases). The CDR3 sequence is 15 residues long. The germline V gene encodes CDR1 LGHNA and CDR2 YNFKEQ. With 1 base removed from V and 5 bases from J, the gap between germline ends came to 14 bases. The CDR3 sequence: CASSQVVGQGYGYTF. For the CDR3, the DNA is TGTGCCAGCAGCCAAGTTGTAGGCCAGGGGTATGGCTACACCTTC.

The J gene is TRBJ2-1, the V gene TRBV12-3 or TRBV12-4, with TRBD2 identical over 10 bases. This CDR3 is 14 amino acids long. V lost 6 bases and J lost 8; bases outside the gene matches: 7. The DNA for the CDR3 is TGTGCCAGCAGCATAGCGGGGGGACGCGATGAGCAGTTCTTC. It is translated as CASSIAGGRDEQFF.

This clonotype was counted a few times. The chain carries TRBV6-2 or TRBV6-3 and TRBJ1-2; no reliable D call. Germline loops: CDR1 MNHEY, CDR2 SVGEGT. This CDR3 is built from 14 residues. V lost 0 bases and J lost 4, with 9 bases in between. The chain's CDR3 is CASSYSGTIYGYTF. CDR3 sequence (DNA): TGTGCCAGCAGTTACTCGGGCACCATCTATGGCTACACCTTC.

V usage is TRBV29-1 and J usage is TRBJ1-4; D unclear. Looked up from germline, CDR1 is SQVTM and CDR2 is ANQGSEA. V lost 8 bases to trimming and J lost 4 bases, with 11 bases between them. CDR3 length: 12 amino acids. CDR3 protein: CSTRGHNEKLFF. CDR3 DNA: TGCAGCACCCGTGGGCATAATGAAAAACTGTTTTTT.

The J gene is TRBJ2-1, the V gene TRBV5-1; 8 bases are shared with TRBD1. CDR3 length: 13 residues. Germline V lookup: CDR1 SGHRS, CDR2 YFSETQ. Unmatched junction bases numbered 6, after V lost 5 bases and J lost 8 bases. The CDR3 DNA reads TGCGCCAGCAGGATGGGACAGGTCGATGAGCAGTTCTTC. Translation gives CASRMGQVDEQFF.